This TCR beta chain was captured in a study of prognosis after radiotherapy for stage I lung cancer. Study-level information: The enrollment of patients with stage I non-small cell lung cancer occurred between 2018 and January 2019. The roughly 14 male and about six female patients were aged 53 to 84, median around 68 years.

Remarks on this clonotype: Antigen: not known.

With two-round multiplex PCR, TCR beta CDR3 sequences were amplified from genomic DNA. Primers targeting each individual TRBV and TRBJ gene were applied in first-round PCR. MiXCR, applied by TCRdb to the multiplex PCR reads, yields one record per CDR3 protein. The sample contains around 13,000 distinct CDR3 sequences, roughly 27% of which appear only once. Study-wide results and limits: The number of unique TCR clones went down after stereotactic body radiation therapy, with a median of roughly 10,000 versus 7,000.

The receptor was isolated from a donor aged 50 or older with non-small cell lung cancer. The material was PBMCs, obtained before or after stereotactic body radiation therapy (not recorded which).

The CDR3 reads CASSEVGVSSGSPLHF. The CDR3 region has the DNA TGTGCCAGCAGTGAGGTTGGTGTTAGTAGTGGTTCACCCCTCCACTTT. This chain connects TRBV2 to TRBJ1-6, with no clear D. Deletions cut 3 bases from V and 9 bases from J, with 18 bases between. This CDR3 is 16 amino acids long. Germline V gene sequence: CDR1 SNHLY, CDR2 FYNNEI.